The 27 T cell receptor beta chains below were found in one sample sequenced in a study of graft-versus-host responses after intestinal transplantation (dated by TCRdb to about 2021). Library generation was performed with the immunoSEQ multiplex PCR assay. Drawn from immuneACCESS, this table holds only the in-frame rearrangements with V and J called that TCRdb kept. Clones are partly lost; checked studies trace under half to an unresolved V gene and leave the rest unexplained. The sample table contains 84,000 or so clones; only one count was recorded for roughly 85% of them. The ten largest clones capture around 0.86% of the sample. No antigens are known for them. Interpreted using the paper, the time point label stands for: cells obtained before transplantation from donor or recipient. The source was unstimulated CD4+ T cells sorted from spleen or lymph node cells, collected before intestinal transplant. Receptors were obtained from a human donor who received an intestinal transplant.

This chain connects TRBV7-9 to TRBJ2-7; 8 nucleotides line up with TRBD1. V gave up 6 bases and J gave up 5 bases; unmatched junction bases: 9. CDR1 is SEHNR and CDR2 is FQNEAQ in the germline V gene (reference sequence). CDR3 length: 14 amino acids. The CDR3: CASRDTGGRDEQYF. The DNA of the CDR3 is TGTGCCAGCAGGGATACAGGGGGACGGGACGAGCAGTACTTC.

The chain recombines TRBV10-3 with TRBJ2-3, with 8 bases matching TRBD1. The length of the CDR3 is 15 residues. Germline lookup yields CDR1 ENHRY and CDR2 SYGVKD. Losses at the gene ends were 2 bases for V and 1 base for J; bases not matched to a gene: 2. CDR3 nucleotide sequence: TGTGCCATCAGTGAGCCGACAGGGGGCACAGATACGCAGTATTTT. Protein sequence: CAISEPTGGTDTQYF.

This sequence joins TRBV7-9 and TRBJ2-2; no clear D. Germline CDR1 SEHNR, CDR2 FQNEAQ (reference sequence). CDR3 length equals 15 residues. Trimming stripped 4 bases from V and 1 base from J, with 10 bases between. The CDR3 DNA is TGTGCCAGCAGCTGGCCGGCGGAGAACACCGGGGAGCTGTTTTTT. Translation gives CASSWPAENTGELFF.

Of note for this clone: Other DNA sequences within the sample encode an identical CDR3. The chain carries TRBV7-3 and TRBJ2-1; D remains unclear. Per the germline V gene, CDR1 is SGHTA and CDR2 is FQGTGA. This CDR3 is 14 amino acids long. V lost 3 bases to trimming and J lost 4 bases, with 10 bases between them. The CDR3, as DNA: TGTGCCAGCAGCTTCTCTTCCGGGTACAATGAGCAGTTCTTC. This encodes CASSFSSGYNEQFF.

The rearrangement joins TRBV5-1 to TRBJ2-1; 7 bases fit TRBD1. J was trimmed by 4 bases and V by 6 bases; bases with no gene match: 13. This CDR3 contains 16 residues. Germline CDR1 SGHRS, CDR2 YFSETQ. CDR3: CASNRQQGPIYNEQFF. The DNA of the CDR3 is TGCGCCAGCAACCGACAACAGGGGCCGATTTACAATGAGCAGTTCTTC.

V and J are TRBV7-9 and TRBJ1-6, with D possibly TRBD1 on 5 matching bases. In germline, CDR1 is SEHNR, CDR2 FQNEAQ (reference sequence). The CDR3 is 15 residues long. V lost 5 bases and J lost 8, with 16 bases in between. The CDR3 loop is CASSLTGLSDSPLHF. The CDR3 DNA reads as TGTGCCAGCAGCCTCACAGGTTTGAGTGATTCACCCCTCCACTTT.

The chain joins TRBV10-1 to TRBJ2-1; 8 nucleotides agree with TRBD2. Germline V lookup: CDR1 WNHNN, CDR2 SYGVQD (reference sequence). With V trimmed by 8 bases and J by 5 bases, 20 bases remained unmatched. The CDR3 sequence is 18 residues long. The CDR3 protein is CASPARTSLVSRDNEQFF. As DNA, the CDR3 is TGCGCCAGCCCCGCCCGGACTAGCTTGGTCTCCCGGGACAATGAGCAGTTCTTC.

The chain has TRBV2 and TRBJ1-5; D possibly corresponds to TRBD1 (6 bases). Per the germline V gene, CDR1 is SNHLY and CDR2 is FYNNEI. CDR3 length: 14 amino acids. The V and J ends lost 7 bases and 7 bases respectively, with 17 bases between them. The CDR3 spells CASTGRGGDQPQHF. The CDR3 coding sequence is TGTGCCAGCACTGGGCGAGGGGGGGACCAGCCCCAGCATTTT. Filled out from reference TRBV2 and TRBJ1-5, the complete variable domain reads EPEVTQTPSHQVTQMGQEVILRCVPISNHLYFYWYRQILGQKVEFLVSFYNNEISEKSEIFDDQFSVERPDGSNFTLKIRSTKLEDSAMYFCASTGRGGDQPQHFGDGTRLSIL.

The rearrangement links TRBV27 to TRBJ1-2; 8 positions match TRBD1. Germline V gives CDR1 MNHEY, CDR2 SMNVEV (reference sequence). CDR3 size: 15 residues. The J segment lost 6 bases and the V segment lost 3 bases, leaving 9 bases of the junction unmatched. This CDR3 reads CASSFWAGGINGYTF. The CDR3 coding sequence is TGTGCCAGCAGTTTTTGGGCAGGGGGCATCAATGGCTACACCTTC.

The gene calls are TRBV10-3 and TRBJ1-4, with TRBD1 as a possible D gene (5 bases). CDR3 length equals 13 residues. Trimming shortened V by 10 bases and J by 5 bases, and 14 bases separated the two germline ends. From germline, CDR1 is ENHRY and CDR2 SYGVKD. CDR3 sequence: CATQGKGNEKLFF. CDR3 in DNA: TGTGCCACCCAAGGCAAGGGGAATGAAAAACTGTTTTTT.

The CDR3 region has the DNA TGCGCCAGTCCATCTAAAGATCAAAACGAGCAGTACTTC. It translates to CASPSKDQNEQYF. The rearrangement links TRBV5-1 to TRBJ2-7; D uncertain. V lost 8 bases and J lost 5, with 17 bases in between. The CDR3 length is 13 residues. Germline-derived CDR1 and CDR2 are SGHRS and YFSETQ.

V usage is TRBV11-3 and J usage is TRBJ2-1; no definite D call. Germline assignment: CDR1 SGHNT and CDR2 YENEEA. CDR3 length: 12 amino acids. The germline V and J ends were trimmed by 5 bases and 5 bases, with 7 bases remaining between them. CDR3 protein: CASSLLDNEQFF. The CDR3 DNA reads TGTGCCAGCAGCCTCCTCGACAATGAGCAGTTCTTC.

This clone showed up just a few times. The chain is built from TRBV10-3 and TRBJ1-2; D possibly corresponds to TRBD1 (5 bases). Between the trimmed V and J ends, which lost 0 bases and 5 bases, there was a span of 10 bases. The germline V gene has CDR1 ENHRY and CDR2 SYGVKD. CDR3 length equals 14 residues. This CDR3 is CAISESTELYGYTF. CDR3 sequence (DNA): TGTGCCATCAGTGAGTCGACAGAGCTATATGGCTACACCTTC.

This rearrangement joins TRBV19 to TRBJ2-1, with 10 bases aligning to TRBD2. The germline gives CDR1 LNHDA, CDR2 SQIVND (reference sequence). The CDR3 totals 21 residues. J lost 3 bases, V lost 4 bases, and 21 bases had no gene match. In DNA, the CDR3 is TGTGCCAGTAGTACCCCTCCCGGGGGAATACTAGCGGGAAGAAACTACAATGAGCAGTTCTTC. Protein product: CASSTPPGGILAGRNYNEQFF.

This chain connects TRBV6-1 to TRBJ2-7; TRBD1 is a possible D gene (6 bases). The CDR3 contains 12 residues. Germline V gene data show CDR1 as MNHNS and CDR2 as SASEGT. V shed 5 bases and J shed 5 bases, with 10 bases lying between them. The CDR3 DNA sequence: TGTGCCAGCAGTTCACGGACAGACGAGCAGTACTTC. Residues: CASSSRTDEQYF.

The chain is built from TRBV13 and TRBJ2-3; 10 bases match TRBD2. The CDR3 spans 15 residues. V gave up 5 bases and J gave up 1 base; unmatched junction bases: 3. CDR1 is PRHDT, CDR2 FYEKMQ, per germline (reference sequence). The CDR3 DNA is TGTGCCAGCAGCCGACTAGCGGGCCGCACAGATACGCAGTATTTT. As protein: CASSRLAGRTDTQYF.

This sequence joins TRBV7-9 and TRBJ1-5; 9 bases line up with TRBD1. This CDR3 contains 17 residues. CDR1 and CDR2 from the germline V gene are SEHNR and FQNEAQ (reference sequence). The V segment lost 1 base and the J segment 5 bases; nucleotides outside the gene matches: 9. The CDR3 bases are TGTGCCAGCAGCTTAGGGAGTGGGACAGGGACGCATCAGCCCCAGCATTTT. It specifies CASSLGSGTGTHQPQHF. The full variable domain, with the rest looked up from reference TRBV7-9 and TRBJ1-5, is DTGVSQNPRHKITKRGQNVTFRCDPISEHNRLYWYRQTLGQGPEFLTYFQNEAQLEKSRLLSDRFSAERPKGSFSTLEIQRTEQGDSAMYLCASSLGSGTGTHQPQHFGDGTRLSIL.

This chain joins TRBV5-1 and TRBJ2-1; 7 positions agree with TRBD2. In germline, CDR1 is SGHRS, CDR2 YFSETQ. V lost 0 bases to trimming and J lost 8 bases; unmatched junction nucleotides: 8. CDR3 length: 15 amino acids. CDR3 nucleotide sequence: TGCGCCAGCAGCTTGGGTGGGACTATGGGCGATGAGCAGTTCTTC. Residues: CASSLGGTMGDEQFF.

This sequence joins TRBV4-2 and TRBJ2-4; TRBD2 might be the D (6 bases). Trimming took 1 base from V and 8 from J, leaving 15 bases between them. This CDR3 spans 15 amino acids. Germline V gives CDR1 LGHNA, CDR2 YNFKEQ. The CDR3 region has the DNA TGTGCCAGCAGCCAAGGGGTCGGGTGGGGGGACATTCAGTACTTC. This codes for CASSQGVGWGDIQYF.

The CDR3 loop reads CASSVTSGGYEQYF. For the CDR3, the DNA is TGTGCCAGCAGTGTAACTAGCGGGGGATACGAGCAGTACTTC. This chain connects TRBV25-1 to TRBJ2-7; TRBD2 matches at 11 bases. Trimming removed 4 bases from V and 4 bases from J; junction bases left unmatched: 3. Germline-derived CDR1 and CDR2 are MGHDK and SYGVNS. The length of the CDR3 is 14 residues.

The chain combines TRBV5-1 with TRBJ2-7; 9 bases map to TRBD1. The CDR3 covers 14 residues. Unmatched junction bases numbered 5, after V lost 1 base and J lost 6 bases. From germline, CDR1 is SGHRS and CDR2 YFSETQ. The CDR3 DNA sequence: TGCGCCAGCAGCTTGCCGGACAGGGGAAGCGAGCAGTACTTC. Its translation: CASSLPDRGSEQYF.

This clone was found a few times. The chain is built from TRBV6-1 and TRBJ2-7; 11 bases are a match to TRBD2. Germline values: CDR1 MNHNS, CDR2 SASEGT. Trimming removed 3 bases from V and 2 bases from J; junction bases left unmatched: 3. The CDR3 totals 15 residues. CDR3 coding DNA: TGTGCCAGCAGTGAGGGACTAGCGGTTCCCTACGAGCAGTACTTC. This translates into CASSEGLAVPYEQYF.

The V gene is TRBV5-6, the J gene TRBJ2-4; TRBD1 might be the D (6 bases). The CDR3 has 15 amino acids. The V gene's germline CDR1 is SGHDT and CDR2 YYEEEE. V dropped 2 bases and J dropped 6 bases, with 15 bases sitting between them. The CDR3 region is CASSLGTYPGNIQYF. The CDR3 nucleotides read TGTGCCAGCAGCTTAGGGACATACCCCGGAAACATTCAGTACTTC.

The rearrangement links TRBV5-4 to TRBJ2-1, with 12 positions matching TRBD2. The CDR3 runs to 14 residues. With 6 bases clipped from V and 5 bases from J, the junction kept 3 bases outside the gene matches. The germline gives CDR1 SGHNT, CDR2 YYREEE (reference sequence). The DNA for the CDR3 is TGTGCCAGCACACTAGCGGGGGGCCACAATGAGCAGTTCTTC. Protein sequence: CASTLAGGHNEQFF.

CDR3 coding DNA: TGTGCCAGCAGCTTAAGAGGATTCGGAAACACCATATATTTT. Its translation: CASSLRGFGNTIYF. The chain is built from TRBV7-2 and TRBJ1-3; D gene uncertain. Germline V gene sequence: CDR1 SGHTA, CDR2 FQGNSA. The V gene lost 2 bases and the J gene lost 4 bases, with 9 bases spanning the gap. CDR3 size: 14 residues.

The chain links TRBV7-3 to TRBJ2-1; D gene uncertain. The V and J ends lost 1 base and 6 bases respectively, with 7 bases between them. The length of the CDR3 is 13 residues. Germline V CDR1 and CDR2: SGHTA, FQGTGA. CDR3 residues: CASSLITANEQFF. The CDR3 coding sequence is TGTGCCAGCAGCTTAATTACAGCCAATGAGCAGTTCTTC.

V and J are TRBV2 and TRBJ2-2, with TRBD2 identical over 12 bases. Trimming cost V 4 bases and J 10 bases; bases outside gene matches: 7. The germline V gene has CDR1 SNHLY and CDR2 FYNNEI. The CDR3 is 15 amino acids. This chain's CDR3 is CASSGGGLAGPELFF. CDR3 DNA: TGTGCCAGCAGTGGGGGGGGACTAGCGGGTCCGGAGCTGTTTTTT.